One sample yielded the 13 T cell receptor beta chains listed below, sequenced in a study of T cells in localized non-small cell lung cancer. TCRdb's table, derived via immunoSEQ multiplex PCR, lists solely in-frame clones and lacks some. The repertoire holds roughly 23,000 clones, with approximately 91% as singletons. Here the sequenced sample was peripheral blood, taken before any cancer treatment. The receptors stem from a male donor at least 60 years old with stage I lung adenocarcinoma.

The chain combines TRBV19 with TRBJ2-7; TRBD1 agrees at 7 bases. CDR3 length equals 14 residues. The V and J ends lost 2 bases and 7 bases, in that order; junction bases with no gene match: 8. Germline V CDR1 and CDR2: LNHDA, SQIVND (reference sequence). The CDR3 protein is CASSIQDRVREQYF. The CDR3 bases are TGTGCCAGTAGTATACAAGACAGGGTGCGGGAGCAGTACTTC.

The CDR3 bases are TGTGCCAGTAGTTACCGTCTTCGAGGCCCGATTTACAATGAGCAGTTCTTC. Protein product: CASSYRLRGPIYNEQFF. The V gene is TRBV19, the J gene TRBJ2-1; D call uncertain. The germline V and J ends were trimmed by 5 bases and 4 bases, with 21 bases remaining between them. Germline CDR1 is LNHDA and CDR2 is SQIVND (reference sequence). CDR3 length: 17 amino acids.

CDR3 region: CAISAGTGDQPQHF. CDR3 DNA sequence: TGTGCCATCAGTGCCGGGACAGGGGATCAGCCCCAGCATTTT. The rearrangement links TRBV10-3 to TRBJ1-5; TRBD1 aligns across 10 bases. This CDR3 has 14 amino acids. The junction had 2 bases not matched to a gene; V was cut back by 4 bases and J by 5 bases. Germline CDR1 is ENHRY and CDR2 is SYGVKD.

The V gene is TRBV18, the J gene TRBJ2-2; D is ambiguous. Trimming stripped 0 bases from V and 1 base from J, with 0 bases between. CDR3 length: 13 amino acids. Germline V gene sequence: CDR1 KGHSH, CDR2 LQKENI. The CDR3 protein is CASSPPNTGELFF. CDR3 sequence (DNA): TGTGCCAGCTCACCACCGAACACCGGGGAGCTGTTTTTT. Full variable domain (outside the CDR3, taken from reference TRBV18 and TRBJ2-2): NAGVMQNPRHLVRRRGQEARLRCSPMKGHSHVYWYRQLPEEGLKFMVYLQKENIIDESGMPKERFSAEFPKEGPSILRIQQVVRGDSAAYFCASSPPNTGELFFGEGSRLTVL.

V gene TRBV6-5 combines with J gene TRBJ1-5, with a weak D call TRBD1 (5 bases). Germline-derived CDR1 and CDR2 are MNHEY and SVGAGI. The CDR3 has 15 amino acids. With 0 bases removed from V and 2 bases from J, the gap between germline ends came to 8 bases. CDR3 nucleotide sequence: TGTGCCAGCAGTTACTCTTTGGGGGGCAATCAGCCCCAGCATTTT. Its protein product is CASSYSLGGNQPQHF.

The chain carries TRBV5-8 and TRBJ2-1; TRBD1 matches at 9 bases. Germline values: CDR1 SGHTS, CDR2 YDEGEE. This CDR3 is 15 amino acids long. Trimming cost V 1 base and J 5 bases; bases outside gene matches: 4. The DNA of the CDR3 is TGTGCCAGCAGCTTGCAACAGGGGGCCCACAATGAGCAGTTCTTC. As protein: CASSLQQGAHNEQFF. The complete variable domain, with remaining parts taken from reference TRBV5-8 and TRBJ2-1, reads EAGVTQSPTHLIKTRGQQATLRCSPISGHTSVYWYQQALGLGLQFLLWYDEGEERNRGNFPPRFSGRQFPNYSSELNVNALELEDSALYLCASSLQQGAHNEQFFGPGTRLTVL.

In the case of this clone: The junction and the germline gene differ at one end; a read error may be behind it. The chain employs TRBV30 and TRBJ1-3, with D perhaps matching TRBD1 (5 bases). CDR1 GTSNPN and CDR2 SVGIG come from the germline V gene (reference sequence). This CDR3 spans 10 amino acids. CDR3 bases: TGTGCCTACGGGGGAAGCACCATATATTTT. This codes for CAYGGSTIYF.

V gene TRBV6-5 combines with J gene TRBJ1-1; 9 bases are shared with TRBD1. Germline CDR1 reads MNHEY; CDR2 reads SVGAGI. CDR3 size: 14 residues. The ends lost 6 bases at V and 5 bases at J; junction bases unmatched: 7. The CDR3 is CASSADRGGTEAFF. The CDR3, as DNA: TGTGCCAGCAGCGCGGACAGGGGAGGTACTGAAGCTTTCTTT.

The CDR3 DNA follows: TGCAGCGTTGAAGAAGGTCGGGACTACACCTTC. Its protein product is CSVEEGRDYTF. The rearrangement joins TRBV29-1 to TRBJ1-2; D is unresolved. Germline V gene data show CDR1 as SQVTM and CDR2 as ANQGSEA. Trimming cost V 0 bases and J 10 bases, with 9 bases left between them. This CDR3 contains 11 residues. Full variable domain (rest looked up from reference TRBV29-1 and TRBJ1-2): SAVISQKPSRDICQRGTSLTIQCQVDSQVTMMFWYRQQPGQSLTLIATANQGSEATYESGFVIDKFPISRPNLTFSTLTVSNMSPEDSSIYLCSVEEGRDYTFGSGTRLTVV.

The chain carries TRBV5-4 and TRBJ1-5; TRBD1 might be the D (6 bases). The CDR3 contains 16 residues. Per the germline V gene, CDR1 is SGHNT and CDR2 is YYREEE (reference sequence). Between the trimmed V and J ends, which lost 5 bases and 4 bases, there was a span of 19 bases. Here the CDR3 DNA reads TGTGCCAGCAGTCTGGGGGGGGGCGGCCCAAATCAGCCCCAGCATTTT. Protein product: CASSLGGGGPNQPQHF.

Here the CDR3 reads CASSLQQIANTGELFF. The CDR3 bases are TGTGCCAGCTCACTCCAACAGATCGCGAACACCGGGGAGCTGTTTTTT. The genes are TRBV18 and TRBJ2-2; no clear D gene. CDR3 size: 16 residues. CDR1 KGHSH and CDR2 LQKENI come from the germline V gene. Trimming pared 4 bases from V and 0 bases from J, leaving 12 bases between.

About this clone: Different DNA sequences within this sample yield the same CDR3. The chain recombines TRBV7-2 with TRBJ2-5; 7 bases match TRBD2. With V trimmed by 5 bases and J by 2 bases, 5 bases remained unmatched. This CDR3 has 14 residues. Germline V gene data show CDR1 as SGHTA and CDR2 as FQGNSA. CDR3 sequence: CASSPAGEQETQYF. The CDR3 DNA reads TGTGCCAGCAGCCCGGCGGGGGAGCAAGAGACCCAGTACTTC. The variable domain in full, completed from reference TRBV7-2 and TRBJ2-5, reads GAGVSQSPSNKVTEKGKDVELRCDPISGHTALYWYRQSLGQGLEFLIYFQGNSAPDKSGLPSDRFSAERTGGSVSTLTIQRTQQEDSAVYLCASSPAGEQETQYFGPGTRLLVL.

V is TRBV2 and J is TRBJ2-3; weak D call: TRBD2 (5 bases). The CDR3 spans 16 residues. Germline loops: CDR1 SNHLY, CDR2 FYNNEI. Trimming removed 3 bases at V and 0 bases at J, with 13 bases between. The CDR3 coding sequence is TGTGCCAGCAGTGAGAGATCGGGATTTAGCACAGATACGCAGTATTTT. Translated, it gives CASSERSGFSTDTQYF.